This T cell receptor (beta chain) was identified in a study of T cell responses to AZD1222 COVID-19 vaccine. Trimming removed 4 bases from V and 7 bases from J, with 8 bases in between. CDR1 and CDR2 from the germline V gene are MGHDK and SYGVNS. The CDR3 contains 12 residues. Points on this clone: The target antigen is unknown.

Study-wide findings and caveats: Females made up more of the donors, who were largely white British, and clonal diversity may have come out too low. All repertoire sampling was performed exclusively after the peak T cell response.

TCRdb's table, derived via immunoSEQ multiplex PCR, lists solely in-frame clones and lacks some. This table holds 150,000 or so clones, about 90% found once. Researchers grouped second doses given at about 4 or about 12 weeks into one pool. The starting material was peripheral blood, obtained 28 days after the second AZD1222 dose. The chain uses TRBV25-1 and TRBJ1-3, with unresolved D. This TCR derives from an adult who received the AZD1222 COVID-19 vaccine. The CDR3 loop is CASSVHDNTIYF. CDR3 coding DNA: TGTGCCAGCAGTGTCCACGATAACACCATATATTTT.